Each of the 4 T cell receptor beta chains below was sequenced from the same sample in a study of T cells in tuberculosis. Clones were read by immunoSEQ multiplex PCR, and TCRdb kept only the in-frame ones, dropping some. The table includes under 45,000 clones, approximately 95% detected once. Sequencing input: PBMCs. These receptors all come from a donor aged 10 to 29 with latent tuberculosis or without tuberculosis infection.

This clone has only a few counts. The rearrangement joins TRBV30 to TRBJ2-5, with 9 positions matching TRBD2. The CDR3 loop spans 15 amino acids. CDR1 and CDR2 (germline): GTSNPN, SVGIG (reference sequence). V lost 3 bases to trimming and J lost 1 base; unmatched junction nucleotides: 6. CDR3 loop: CAWSRLAGTQETQYF. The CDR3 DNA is TGTGCCTGGAGCCGTCTAGCGGGAACCCAAGAGACCCAGTACTTC.

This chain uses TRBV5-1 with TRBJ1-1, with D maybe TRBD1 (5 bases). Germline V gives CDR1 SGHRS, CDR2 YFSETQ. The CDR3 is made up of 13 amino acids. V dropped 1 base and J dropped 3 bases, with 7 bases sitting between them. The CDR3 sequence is CASSLRGDTEAFF. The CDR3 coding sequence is TGCGCCAGCAGCTTGCGGGGGGACACTGAAGCTTTCTTT. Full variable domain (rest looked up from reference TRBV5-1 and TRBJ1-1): KAGVTQTPRYLIKTRGQQVTLSCSPISGHRSVSWYQQTPGQGLQFLFEYFSETQRNKGNFPGRFSGRQFSNSRSEMNVSTLELGDSALYLCASSLRGDTEAFFGQGTRLTVV.

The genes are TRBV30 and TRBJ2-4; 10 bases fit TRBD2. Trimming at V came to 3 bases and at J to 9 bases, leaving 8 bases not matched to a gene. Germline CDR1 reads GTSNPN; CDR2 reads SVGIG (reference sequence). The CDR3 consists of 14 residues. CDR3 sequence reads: CAWSALAGAAIQYF. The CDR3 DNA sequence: TGTGCCTGGAGCGCGCTAGCGGGGGCCGCCATTCAGTACTTC.

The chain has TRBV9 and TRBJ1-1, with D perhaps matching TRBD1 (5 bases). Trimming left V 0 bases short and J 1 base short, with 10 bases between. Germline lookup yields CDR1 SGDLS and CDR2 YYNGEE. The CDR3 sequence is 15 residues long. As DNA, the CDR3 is TGTGCCAGCAGCGTAGAAGGACAAACGAACACTGAAGCTTTCTTT. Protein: CASSVEGQTNTEAFF.